The 19 T cell receptor beta chains given below trace back to one sample, sequenced in a study of blood T cell repertoires in COVID-19. The repertoire was sequenced with immunoSEQ multiplex PCR; TCRdb's copy has only in-frame clones and lacks some. The sample has around 220,000 clones, around 87% seen once; the top ten hold more than 12%. Sequencing input: PBMCs or T cells enriched from blood (not recorded which). The receptors come from a man aged 25 to 40 who had been exposed to COVID-19.

In this sample, this clone turned up once. V usage is TRBV6-1 and J usage is TRBJ1-3, with D perhaps TRBD1 (5 bases). V was trimmed by 3 bases and J by 0 bases, leaving 9 bases between them. The CDR3 loop spans 15 amino acids. The germline V gene has CDR1 MNHNS and CDR2 SASEGT. The CDR3 sequence is CASSDPGVSGNTIYF. In DNA, the CDR3 is TGTGCCAGCAGTGATCCGGGGGTCTCTGGAAACACCATATATTTT.

This clone was counted between two and nine times. The V gene is TRBV5-1, the J gene TRBJ2-7; a possible D gene is TRBD1 (5 bases). V lost 0 bases to trimming and J lost 0 bases, with 10 bases between them. CDR1 and CDR2 (germline): SGHRS, YFSETQ. The CDR3 totals 15 residues. CDR3 bases: TGCGCCAGCAGCTTGGTAAGGGGCAGCTCCTACGAGCAGTACTTC. This encodes CASSLVRGSSYEQYF.

Written as DNA, the CDR3 is TGTGCCAGCAGCTTAGTTCCCCAAGAAGCTTTCTTT. Protein product: CASSLVPQEAFF. V usage is TRBV7-2 and J usage is TRBJ1-1; D gene ambiguous. V was shortened by 1 base and J by 8 bases, with 8 bases between the two germline ends. From germline, CDR1 is SGHTA and CDR2 FQGNSA. The CDR3 length is 12 residues.

V usage is TRBV2 and J usage is TRBJ2-3; a weak D match, TRBD2 (5 bases). This CDR3 comprises 14 residues. V lost 6 bases to trimming and J lost 1 base, with 11 bases between them. Germline CDR1 is SNHLY and CDR2 is FYNNEI. Written as DNA, the CDR3 is TGTGCCAGCAGCCGTGGGCGGGGCACAGATACGCAGTATTTT. This sequence encodes CASSRGRGTDTQYF.

The genes are TRBV28 and TRBJ2-5; weak D call: TRBD2 (7 bases). The CDR3 covers 17 residues. V lost 6 bases and J lost 5, with 25 bases in between. Germline V lookup: CDR1 MDHEN, CDR2 SYDVKM. This CDR3 reads CASSPPPPGGVFETQYF. The CDR3 coding sequence is TGTGCCAGCAGCCCCCCCCCACCGGGGGGCGTTTTTGAGACCCAGTACTTC.

V is TRBV30 and J is TRBJ2-1; D remains unclear. The germline gives CDR1 GTSNPN, CDR2 SVGIG (reference sequence). The CDR3 is made up of 14 amino acids. Deletions cut 3 bases from V and 6 bases from J, with 15 bases between. The chain's CDR3 is CAWSHELDSNEQFF. The CDR3 DNA is TGTGCCTGGAGCCATGAACTTGACTCCAATGAGCAGTTCTTC.

V gene TRBV11-3 combines with J gene TRBJ1-1; D is perhaps TRBD1 (5 bases). Trimming pared 6 bases from V and 6 bases from J, leaving 29 bases between. There are 18 residues in the CDR3. CDR1 and CDR2 (germline): SGHNT, YENEEA. The chain's CDR3 is CASRAGPKHRDFSPEAFF. The CDR3 nucleotides read TGTGCCAGCAGGGCCGGACCTAAACACCGGGACTTTTCCCCTGAAGCTTTCTTT. The whole variable domain, filled in from reference TRBV11-3 and TRBJ1-1, reads EAGVVQSPRYKIIEKKQPVAFWCNPISGHNTLYWYLQNLGQGPELLIRYENEEAVDDSQLPKDRFSAERLKGVDSTLKIQPAELGDSAVYLCASRAGPKHRDFSPEAFFGQGTRLTVV.

The chain is built from TRBV2 and TRBJ2-7; TRBD1 is a possible D gene (6 bases). With 4 bases removed from V and 10 bases from J, the gap between germline ends came to 17 bases. CDR1 is SNHLY, CDR2 FYNNEI, per germline. CDR3 length: 13 residues. CDR3 coding DNA: TGTGCCAGCAGTGGCGAGACAGGAATATTTCAGTACTTC. The encoded protein is CASSGETGIFQYF.

The V call is TRBV5-6, the J call TRBJ1-6; TRBD1 matches 9 bases. After removal of 4 bases from V and 7 bases from J, the junction contained 9 bases not matched to a gene. Germline CDR1 reads SGHDT; CDR2 reads YYEEEE. The CDR3 extends over 16 amino acids. The CDR3 region is CASSIGTGSSNSPLHF. The CDR3 DNA reads as TGTGCCAGCAGCATCGGGACAGGGAGTTCCAATTCACCCCTCCACTTT.

The chain has TRBV6-5 and TRBJ1-3, with D possibly being TRBD1 (5 bases). Per germline, CDR1 MNHEY and CDR2 SVGAGI. The CDR3 is made up of 13 amino acids. Trimming cost V 8 bases and J 2 bases, with 10 bases left between them. The CDR3 nucleotides are TGTGCCAGCGATCAGGGTGCTGGAAACACCATATATTTT. Translated, it gives CASDQGAGNTIYF.

The chain joins TRBV4-1 to TRBJ1-1; the D gene is possibly TRBD1 (6 bases). The CDR3 has 15 amino acids. In germline, CDR1 is MGHRA, CDR2 YSYEKL. V lost 1 base to trimming and J lost 0 bases, with 9 bases between them. DNA for the CDR3: TGCGCCAGCAGCCAAGGGACAGTGTTGAACACTGAAGCTTTCTTT. Translated: CASSQGTVLNTEAFF.

This clone was detected once. The J gene is TRBJ1-4, the V gene TRBV4-1; D gene ambiguous. In germline, CDR1 is MGHRA, CDR2 YSYEKL. The CDR3 has 12 amino acids. V was trimmed by 1 base and J by 10 bases, leaving 7 bases between them. In DNA, the CDR3 is TGCGCCAGCAGCCAAGGTGGAGGAAAACTGTTTTTT. Its translation: CASSQGGGKLFF.

The gene calls are TRBV27 and TRBJ2-3; TRBD1 is a possible D gene (5 bases). From germline, CDR1 is MNHEY and CDR2 SMNVEV (reference sequence). V was shortened by 7 bases and J by 8 bases, with 16 bases between the two germline ends. CDR3 size: 13 residues. The chain's CDR3 is CASNAGRVGTQYF. Here the CDR3 DNA reads TGTGCCAGCAACGCAGGGCGTGTTGGTACGCAGTATTTT.

CDR3 sequence: CASSHLDMISYNEQFF. Written as DNA, the CDR3 is TGCGCCAGCAGCCACCTGGACATGATTTCCTACAATGAGCAGTTCTTC. The chain has TRBV4-1 and TRBJ2-1; tentative D call: TRBD1 (5 bases). Germline V CDR1 and CDR2: MGHRA, YSYEKL. V was clipped by 3 bases and J by 1 base, with 13 bases between them. The CDR3 sequence is 16 residues long.

The V and J genes are TRBV18 and TRBJ1-5; D not certain. The CDR3 is made up of 16 amino acids. The germline V and J ends were trimmed by 0 bases and 4 bases, with 13 bases remaining between them. Germline-derived CDR1 and CDR2 are KGHSH and LQKENI. The DNA for the CDR3 is TGTGCCAGCTCACCACCCACGGGAGCACTTAATCAGCCCCAGCATTTT. Translation gives CASSPPTGALNQPQHF.

V is TRBV29-1 and J is TRBJ2-3, with 8 bases fitting TRBD2. The germline V gene encodes CDR1 SQVTM and CDR2 ANQGSEA. The CDR3 loop spans 15 amino acids. The J segment lost 5 bases and the V segment lost 4 bases, leaving 11 bases of the junction unmatched. CDR3 in amino acids: CSVGLLGGAGDTQYF. DNA for the CDR3: TGCAGCGTTGGGCTCCTCGGGGGGGCGGGAGATACGCAGTATTTT.

This chain joins TRBV3-1 (or the pseudogene TRBV3-2) and TRBJ2-7, with 8 bases lining up with TRBD2. The germline V gene has CDR1 LGHDT and CDR2 YNNKEL (reference sequence). CDR3 length: 18 amino acids. The junction had 10 bases not matched to a gene; V was cut back by 0 bases and J by 0 bases. In DNA form, the CDR3 reads TGTGCCAGCAGCCAAGATCGGGGAACGGCGGGGGGCTCCTACGAGCAGTACTTC. It is translated as CASSQDRGTAGGSYEQYF.

The V and J genes are TRBV6-2 or TRBV6-3 and TRBJ2-7, with 7 nucleotides matching TRBD1. Germline CDR1 is MNHEY and CDR2 is SVGEGT. V was pared by 6 bases and J by 7 bases, with 15 bases of the junction left unmatched. CDR3 size: 15 residues. CDR3 sequence: CASSPRGNNIGEQYF. As DNA, the CDR3 is TGTGCCAGCAGCCCCAGGGGGAACAACATAGGGGAGCAGTACTTC.

This sequence joins TRBV5-1 and TRBJ1-2; perhaps TRBD1 as D (6 bases). V lost 5 bases and J 4 bases, leaving 21 bases between the germline ends. Per germline, CDR1 SGHRS and CDR2 YFSETQ. The CDR3 contains 16 residues. The CDR3 nucleotides are TGCGCCAGCAGATGGGGTGGGGGCGATCAACCCTATGGCTACACCTTC. Its protein product is CASRWGGGDQPYGYTF.